This T cell receptor (beta chain) was captured by sequencing in a study of blood T cells in healthy people across ages. A second PCR, run for roughly 7 to 11 cycles, used a sample-barcoded 5' primer plus a J-beta primer mix. TCRdb called the 5' RACE reads again in MiXCR, with one record for every CDR3 protein. The sample consists of 1.5 million to 2 million distinct CDR3 sequences, 25% to 30% of them appearing once. This CDR3 has 13 residues. CDR1 and CDR2 (germline): SNHLY, FYNNEI. V lost 0 bases, J lost 5 bases, and 7 bases lay in between. Specimen: blood. This TCR was sampled from a woman in her 30s in good health. V gene TRBV2 combines with J gene TRBJ2-5; D ambiguous. For the CDR3, the DNA is TGTGCCAGCAGTGAAGCGCGTAGGGAGACCCAGTACTTC. It specifies CASSEARRETQYF.